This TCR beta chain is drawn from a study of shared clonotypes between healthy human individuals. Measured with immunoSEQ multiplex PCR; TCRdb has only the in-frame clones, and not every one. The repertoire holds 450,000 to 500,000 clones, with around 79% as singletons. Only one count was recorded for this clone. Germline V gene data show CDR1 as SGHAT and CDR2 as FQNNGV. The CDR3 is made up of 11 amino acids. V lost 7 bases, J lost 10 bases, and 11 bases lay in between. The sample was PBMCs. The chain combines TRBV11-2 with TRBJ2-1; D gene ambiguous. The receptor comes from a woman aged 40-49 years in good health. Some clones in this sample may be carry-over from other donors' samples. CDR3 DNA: TGTGCCAGCACTAGAGCGTACGAGCAGTTCTTC. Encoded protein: CASTRAYEQFF. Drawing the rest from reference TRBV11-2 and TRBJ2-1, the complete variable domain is EAGVAQSPRYKIIEKRQSVAFWCNPISGHATLYWYQQILGQGPKLLIQFQNNGVVDDSQLPKDRFSAERLKGVDSTLKIQPAKLEDSAVYLCASTRAYEQFFGPGTRLTVL.